The entry that follows covers one T cell receptor (beta chain) sequence. Antigen unknown. This sample is drawn from a study of cytotoxic CD8 clonotypes in ibrutinib-treated CLL. For the study at large: Partial responses numbered roughly 25 and complete responses 2; after a median approximately 70 months, about 14 stayed remitted and roughly twelve progressed.

Overall study findings and caveats: A rise in clonality was seen at ibrutinib response, and a fall back toward baseline was seen at progression.

Trimming left V 0 bases short and J 7 bases short, with 15 bases between. The germline gives CDR1 SGHVS, CDR2 FQNEAQ. This CDR3 is 16 amino acids long. Produced via immunoSEQ multiplex PCR; TCRdb's table is partial and in-frame only. The data contain around 97,000 clones, roughly 80% of them singletons. The receptor comes from a human donor with chronic lymphocytic leukemia. Sequencing was performed on PBMCs, taken after 12 months of ibrutinib treatment. This sequence joins TRBV7-8 and TRBJ1-4; weak D call: TRBD1 (5 bases). The CDR3 is CASSLAVGQGGEKLFF. CDR3 nucleotides: TGTGCCAGCAGCTTAGCGGTGGGGCAGGGCGGTGAAAAACTGTTTTTT. The entire variable domain, with the rest obtained from reference TRBV7-8 and TRBJ1-4, is as follows: GAGVSQSPRYKVAKRGQDVALRCDPISGHVSLFWYQQALGQGPEFLTYFQNEAQLDKSGLPSDRFFAERPEGSVSTLKIQRTQQEDSAVYLCASSLAVGQGGEKLFFGSGTQLSVL.